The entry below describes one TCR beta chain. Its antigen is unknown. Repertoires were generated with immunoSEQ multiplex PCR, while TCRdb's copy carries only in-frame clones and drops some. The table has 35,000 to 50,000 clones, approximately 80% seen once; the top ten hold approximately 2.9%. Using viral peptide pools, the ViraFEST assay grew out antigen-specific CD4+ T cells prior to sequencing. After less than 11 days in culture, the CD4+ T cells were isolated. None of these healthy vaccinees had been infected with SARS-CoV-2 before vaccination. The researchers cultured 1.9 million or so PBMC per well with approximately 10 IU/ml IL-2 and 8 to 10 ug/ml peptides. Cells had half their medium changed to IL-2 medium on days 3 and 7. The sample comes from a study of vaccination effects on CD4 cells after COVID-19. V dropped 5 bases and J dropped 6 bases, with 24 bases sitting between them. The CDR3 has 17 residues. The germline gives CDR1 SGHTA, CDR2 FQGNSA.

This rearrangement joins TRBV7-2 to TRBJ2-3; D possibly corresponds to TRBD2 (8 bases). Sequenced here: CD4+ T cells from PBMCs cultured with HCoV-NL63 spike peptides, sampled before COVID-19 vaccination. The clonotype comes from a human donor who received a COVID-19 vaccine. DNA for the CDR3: TGTGCCAGCAGCCCCAGGGGGGGCGGGGGGTCCTCCGATACGCAGTATTTT. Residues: CASSPRGGGGSSDTQYF.